This T cell receptor beta chain was captured by sequencing in a study of T-cell memory formation after mild COVID-19. TCRdb called the 5' RACE reads again in MiXCR, with one record for every CDR3 protein. The data contain around 530,000 distinct CDR3 sequences, about 20% of them singletons. Germline values: CDR1 SGHVS, CDR2 FQNEAQ. The CDR3 extends over 13 amino acids. The ends were cut back, 3 bases at V and 4 bases at J, with 9 bases in the middle. In this sample, this clonotype turned up many times. This TCR was sampled from an adult woman who had mild COVID-19 (a few samples of this study predate the infection). Cell type and time point are not known. This chain joins TRBV7-8 and TRBJ1-2; D is ambiguous. The sequenced sample was PBMCs or a T cell subset sorted from them (not recorded which). The CDR3 DNA reads as TGTGCCAGCAGCTTCAGTACGGGCTATGGCTACACCTTC. Protein sequence: CASSFSTGYGYTF.